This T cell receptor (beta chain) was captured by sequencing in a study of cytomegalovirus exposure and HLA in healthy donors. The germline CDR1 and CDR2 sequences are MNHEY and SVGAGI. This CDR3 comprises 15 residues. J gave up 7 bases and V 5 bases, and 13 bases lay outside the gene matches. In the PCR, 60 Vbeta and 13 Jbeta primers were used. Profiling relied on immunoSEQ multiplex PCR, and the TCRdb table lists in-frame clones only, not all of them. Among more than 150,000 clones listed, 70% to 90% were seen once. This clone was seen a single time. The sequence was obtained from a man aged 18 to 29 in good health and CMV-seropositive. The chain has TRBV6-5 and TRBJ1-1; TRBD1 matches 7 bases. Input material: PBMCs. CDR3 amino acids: CASSADRDIRGEAFF. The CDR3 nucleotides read TGTGCCAGCAGTGCCGACAGGGACATACGAGGTGAAGCTTTCTTT.